The TCR beta chain under discussion was sequenced for a study of Ad26.COV2.S vaccination and SARS-CoV-2 variants. Assay used: immunoSEQ multiplex PCR; TCRdb lists only in-frame clones, some missing. The profile shows 360,000 or so clones, around 87% of them singletons. This CDR3 region has 16 residues. The ends were cut back, 1 base at V and 3 bases at J, with 16 bases in the middle. The germline V gene encodes CDR1 LNHNV and CDR2 YYDKDF (reference sequence). Treatment noted: around 19 received Ad26.COV2.S at low or high dose, single or two shots; five or six received placebo; per-sample allocation not given. The samples date from day 63 after the first vaccine or placebo injection.

The chain links TRBV15 to TRBJ2-7; D ambiguous. The TCR sequence derives from a person aged 18-65 years who received the Ad26.COV2.S COVID-19 vaccine or a placebo. The sample consisted of peripheral blood, taken in a trial of Ad26.COV2.S vaccine versus placebo. The CDR3 nucleotides read TGTGCCACCAGCAGAGCCCTGGCAGTCCCGAGCTACGAGCAGTACTTC. As protein: CATSRALAVPSYEQYF.